The 23 T cell receptor beta chains below come from one sample, sequenced in a study of T cell responses to AZD1222 COVID-19 vaccine. Clones were sequenced by immunoSEQ multiplex PCR, and TCRdb holds only the in-frame ones, with some missing. The table shows 100,000 to 120,000 clones, with around 88% occurring only once. Sequences were derived from peripheral blood, sampled 28 days after the second AZD1222 dose. These receptor sequences come from an adult who received the AZD1222 COVID-19 vaccine.

CDR3 sequence: CASRENTGELFF. CDR3 coding DNA: TGTGCCAGCAGGGAGAACACCGGGGAGCTGTTTTTT. The chain employs TRBV25-1 and TRBJ2-2; D not resolved. V was trimmed by 6 bases and J by 1 base, leaving 3 bases between them. The CDR3 covers 12 residues. The germline CDR1 and CDR2 sequences are MGHDK and SYGVNS.

The chain carries TRBV7-9 and TRBJ2-7; D gene unclear. The germline gives CDR1 SEHNR, CDR2 FQNEAQ (reference sequence). V was cut by 7 bases and J by 3 bases, with 7 bases left in between. The CDR3 is made up of 11 amino acids. The CDR3 sequence is CASTSSYEQYF. In DNA, the CDR3 is TGTGCCAGCACCTCGAGCTACGAGCAGTACTTC.

This rearrangement joins TRBV28 to TRBJ2-4; TRBD1 aligns across 10 bases. The CDR3 has 14 amino acids. The germline V gene has CDR1 MDHEN and CDR2 SYDVKM. J lost 6 bases, V lost 4 bases, and 3 bases had no gene match. CDR3 DNA sequence: TGTGCCAGCAGTTACGGACAGGGGGGAAACATTCAGTACTTC. It yields the protein CASSYGQGGNIQYF.

This sequence joins TRBV18 and TRBJ2-2; D ambiguous. Germline-derived CDR1 and CDR2 are KGHSH and LQKENI. The CDR3 covers 12 residues. Trimming removed 8 bases at V and 4 bases at J, with 8 bases between. The CDR3 sequence is CASEEVTGELFF. The CDR3 DNA reads as TGTGCCAGCGAAGAGGTCACCGGGGAGCTGTTTTTT.

This chain joins TRBV11-1 and TRBJ1-3; D not certain. The CDR3 covers 15 residues. V was pared by 1 base and J by 0 bases, with 7 bases between. The germline gives CDR1 SGHAT, CDR2 FQDESV (reference sequence). CDR3 DNA sequence: TGTGCCAGCAGCTTAGGACGGACCTCTGGAAACACCATATATTTT. It specifies CASSLGRTSGNTIYF.

The chain couples TRBV12-3 or TRBV12-4 to TRBJ2-2; D gene uncertain. The CDR3 contains 13 residues. With 10 bases removed from V and 3 bases from J, the gap between germline ends came to 12 bases. The CDR3: CATAWGYTGELFF. The CDR3 region has the DNA TGTGCCACCGCTTGGGGTTACACCGGGGAGCTGTTTTTT.

V and J are TRBV27 and TRBJ1-6; no definite D call. Germline CDR1 MNHEY, CDR2 SMNVEV (reference sequence). Trimming left V 7 bases short and J 7 bases short, with 11 bases between. This CDR3 contains 13 residues. The DNA of the CDR3 is TGTGCCAGCAAACCAGGAGTAAATTCACCCCTCCACTTT. The encoded protein is CASKPGVNSPLHF.

The chain is built from TRBV6-5 and TRBJ2-5, with D possibly being TRBD1 (6 bases). The germline V gene encodes CDR1 MNHEY and CDR2 SVGAGI. Trimming left V 5 bases short and J 5 bases short, with 15 bases between. This CDR3 region has 14 residues. CDR3 loop: CASSTRQAGETQYF. The CDR3 DNA reads as TGTGCCAGCAGTACCCGACAGGCCGGGGAGACCCAGTACTTC.

The rearrangement joins TRBV4-3 to TRBJ2-2; 7 nucleotides line up with TRBD1. Germline V gene data show CDR1 as LGHNA and CDR2 as YSLEER. This CDR3 has 18 amino acids. Trimming at V came to 1 base and at J to 4 bases, leaving 12 bases not matched to a gene. This CDR3 is CASSQGTPGTVVTGELFF. The CDR3 coding sequence is TGCGCCAGCAGCCAAGGGACCCCCGGGACAGTAGTCACCGGGGAGCTGTTTTTT.

This clone was counted a single time. This chain uses TRBV19 with TRBJ1-1, with 8 bases aligning to TRBD1. This CDR3 is 13 amino acids long. J gave up 5 bases and V 6 bases, and 5 bases lay outside the gene matches. Germline CDR1 LNHDA, CDR2 SQIVND (reference sequence). The CDR3, as DNA: TGTGCCAGTAGCCGCAGGGGGCGGACTGAAGCTTTCTTT. Its protein product is CASSRRGRTEAFF.

The chain combines TRBV18 with TRBJ1-3; the D is unclear. Trimming removed 0 bases at V and 0 bases at J, with 12 bases between. Germline CDR1 is KGHSH and CDR2 is LQKENI. CDR3 size: 17 residues. CDR3 coding DNA: TGTGCCAGCTCACCACCGGGGTCCGGATACTCTGGAAACACCATATATTTT. This sequence encodes CASSPPGSGYSGNTIYF.

The V and J genes are TRBV3-1 (or the pseudogene TRBV3-2) and TRBJ2-7, with 9 bases fitting TRBD2. The J segment lost 2 bases and the V segment lost 4 bases, leaving 9 bases of the junction unmatched. The CDR3 has 16 amino acids. Looked up from germline, CDR1 is LGHDT and CDR2 is YNNKEL (reference sequence). The chain's CDR3 is CASSLLAGAITYEQYF. For the CDR3, the DNA is TGTGCCAGCAGCCTTTTAGCGGGGGCCATAACCTACGAGCAGTACTTC.

The chain uses TRBV7-2 and TRBJ2-1; 13 positions match TRBD2. V lost 3 bases, J lost 6 bases, and 2 bases stayed unmatched. The germline CDR1 and CDR2 sequences are SGHTA and FQGNSA. The CDR3 extends over 15 amino acids. The CDR3 nucleotides are TGTGCCAGCAGCTTCGGGACTAGCGGGGTCAATGAGCAGTTCTTC. This translates into CASSFGTSGVNEQFF.

The V gene is TRBV2, the J gene TRBJ1-4, with 7 bases lining up with TRBD1. The germline V gene has CDR1 SNHLY and CDR2 FYNNEI. V lost 4 bases to trimming and J lost 7 bases; unmatched junction nucleotides: 6. This CDR3 is 14 amino acids long. CDR3 sequence reads: CASSVRGQSEKLFF. The DNA of the CDR3 is TGTGCCAGCAGTGTAAGGGGGCAGTCTGAAAAACTGTTTTTT.

The V call is TRBV7-3, the J call TRBJ2-2, with 10 bases that match TRBD2. The germline gives CDR1 SGHTA, CDR2 FQGTGA. The trim removed 5 bases at V and 1 base at J, leaving 4 bases unmatched. This CDR3 spans 16 amino acids. CDR3 DNA: TGTGCCAGCAGCCGGTGGACTAGCGGGAACACCGGGGAGCTGTTTTTT. Its translation: CASSRWTSGNTGELFF.

This clone was seen only a few times. This chain connects TRBV5-6 to TRBJ2-2; D is unclear. Deletions cut 4 bases from V and 2 bases from J, with 12 bases between. Germline CDR1 reads SGHDT; CDR2 reads YYEEEE. The CDR3 totals 15 residues. CDR3 DNA: TGTGCCAGCAGCCTCATTATGACAAACACCGGGGAGCTGTTTTTT. Amino acid sequence: CASSLIMTNTGELFF.

The chain has TRBV27 and TRBJ2-1, with a tentative D call TRBD2 (5 bases). V lost 2 bases and J 0 bases, leaving 5 bases between the germline ends. The CDR3 has 14 residues. Germline V gene lookup returns CDR1 MNHEY and CDR2 SMNVEV (reference sequence). The CDR3 loop reads CASSLEGSYNEQFF. The DNA of the CDR3 is TGTGCCAGCAGTTTAGAGGGCTCCTACAATGAGCAGTTCTTC.

The chain joins TRBV6-1 to TRBJ1-2, with 7 bases lining up with TRBD1. CDR1 and CDR2 (germline): MNHNS, SASEGT. The V gene end was trimmed by 2 bases and the J gene end by 6 bases; junction bases not matched to a gene: 6. The CDR3 loop spans 14 amino acids. The CDR3 loop is CASSERQGLDGYTF. For the CDR3, the DNA is TGTGCCAGCAGTGAAAGACAGGGTCTGGATGGCTACACCTTC.

This chain joins TRBV6-1 and TRBJ2-6; no reliable D call. CDR3 size: 19 residues. The V gene's germline CDR1 is MNHNS and CDR2 SASEGT. The V end was cut by 2 bases, the J end by 1 base, with 18 bases between. The CDR3 loop reads CASSELGRLTPSGANVLTF. As DNA, the CDR3 is TGTGCCAGCAGTGAACTCGGTAGACTTACCCCTTCTGGGGCCAACGTCCTGACTTTC.

The CDR3 DNA is TGCGCCAGCAGCCAAGATACGGGGGCCGGCGGCTCGGGCTATGGCTACACCTTC. It is translated as CASSQDTGAGGSGYGYTF. This rearrangement joins TRBV4-3 to TRBJ1-2; D perhaps matches TRBD1 (6 bases). The germline V and J ends were trimmed by 0 bases and 4 bases, with 21 bases remaining between them. The V gene's germline CDR1 is LGHNA and CDR2 YSLEER. This CDR3 spans 18 amino acids.

This clone came up a few times. Additional DNA sequences in this sample encode the identical CDR3. The rearrangement links TRBV7-2 to TRBJ1-2, with D perhaps matching TRBD1 (6 bases). In germline, CDR1 is SGHTA, CDR2 FQGNSA. V was cut by 1 base and J by 4 bases, with 10 bases left in between. This CDR3 is built from 14 residues. The CDR3 nucleotides read TGTGCCAGCAGCTTAGATGGGGGCAGCTATGGCTACACCTTC. Translated, it gives CASSLDGGSYGYTF.

The CDR3 loop reads CASSIPQGALTGELFF. In DNA, the CDR3 is TGTGCCAGCAGTATTCCCCAAGGGGCGCTTACCGGGGAGCTGTTTTTT. This rearrangement joins TRBV21-1 to TRBJ2-2; no check of the table's D call, TRBD1, against the DNA was made. TRBV21-1 constitutes a pseudogene. The CDR3 is 16 residues long.

The chain carries TRBV10-1 and TRBJ2-3; D gene ambiguous. V was shortened by 6 bases and J by 1 base, with 5 bases between the two germline ends. CDR3 length: 12 residues. Looked up from germline, CDR1 is WNHNN and CDR2 is SYGVQD (reference sequence). The CDR3 loop reads CASSGGTDTQYF. CDR3 DNA sequence: TGCGCCAGCAGCGGCGGCACAGATACGCAGTATTTT.